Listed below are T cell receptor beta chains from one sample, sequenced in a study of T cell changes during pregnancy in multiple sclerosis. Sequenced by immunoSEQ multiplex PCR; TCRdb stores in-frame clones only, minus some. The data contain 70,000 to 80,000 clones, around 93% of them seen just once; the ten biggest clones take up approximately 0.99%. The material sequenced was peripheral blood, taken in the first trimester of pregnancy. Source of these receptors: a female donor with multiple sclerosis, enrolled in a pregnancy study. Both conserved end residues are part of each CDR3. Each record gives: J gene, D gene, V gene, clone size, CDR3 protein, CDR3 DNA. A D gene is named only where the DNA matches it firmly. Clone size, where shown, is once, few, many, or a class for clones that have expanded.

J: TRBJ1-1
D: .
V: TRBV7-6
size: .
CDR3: CASLMTPNTEAFF
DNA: TGTGCCAGCTTGATGACACCCAACACTGAAGCTTTCTTT

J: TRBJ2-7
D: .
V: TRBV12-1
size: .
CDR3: CASSFFRGLAGVGQYF
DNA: TGTGCCAGCAGCTTCTTCCGGGGACTAGCGGGAGTCGGGCAGTACTTC

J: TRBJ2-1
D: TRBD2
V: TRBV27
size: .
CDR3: CASGLAGGFYNEQFF
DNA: TGTGCCAGCGGACTAGCGGGGGGTTTCTACAATGAGCAGTTCTTC

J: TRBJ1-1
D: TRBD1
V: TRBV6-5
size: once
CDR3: CASSFGQASRGTEAFF
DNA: TGTGCCAGCAGTTTTGGACAGGCTTCCAGGGGCACTGAAGCTTTCTTT

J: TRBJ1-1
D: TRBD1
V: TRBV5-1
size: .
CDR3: CASSIPGQYTEAFF
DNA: TGCGCCAGCAGCATCCCGGGACAGTACACTGAAGCTTTCTTT

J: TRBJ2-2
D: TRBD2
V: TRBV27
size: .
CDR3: CASSLYTGTSGNYGELFF
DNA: TGTGCCAGCAGTTTATATACCGGGACTAGCGGGAATTACGGGGAGCTGTTTTTT

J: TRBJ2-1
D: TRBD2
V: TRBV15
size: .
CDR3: CATSSGTSGRAGDEQFF
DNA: TGTGCCACCAGCAGTGGGACTAGCGGGAGGGCTGGGGATGAGCAGTTCTTC

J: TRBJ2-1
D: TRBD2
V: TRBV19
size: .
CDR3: CASSIEASGVEQFF
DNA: TGTGCCAGTAGTATCGAAGCTAGCGGGGTTGAGCAGTTCTTC

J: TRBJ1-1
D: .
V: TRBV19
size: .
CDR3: CASSIRGGTEAFF
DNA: TGTGCCAGTAGTATCCGGGGGGGCACTGAAGCTTTCTTT

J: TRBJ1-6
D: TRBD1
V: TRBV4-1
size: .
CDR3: CASSQEQGAKNSPLHF
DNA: TGCGCCAGCAGCCAAGAGCAGGGGGCAAAGAATTCACCCCTCCACTTT

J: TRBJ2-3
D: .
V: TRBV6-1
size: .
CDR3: CASSELTSATPGTQYF
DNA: TGTGCCAGCAGTGAACTCACTAGTGCCACTCCCGGTACGCAGTATTTT

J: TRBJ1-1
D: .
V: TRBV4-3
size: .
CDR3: CASSQVSRRGTEAFF
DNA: TGCGCCAGCAGCCAAGTCTCCCGGAGGGGCACTGAAGCTTTCTTT

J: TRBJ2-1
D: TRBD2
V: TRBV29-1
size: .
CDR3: CSVSGGLYNEQFF
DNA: TGCAGCGTTAGCGGGGGACTCTACAATGAGCAGTTCTTC

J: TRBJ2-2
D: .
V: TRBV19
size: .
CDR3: CASRGGTRNTGELFF
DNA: TGTGCCAGTAGGGGGGGGACAAGGAACACCGGGGAGCTGTTTTTT

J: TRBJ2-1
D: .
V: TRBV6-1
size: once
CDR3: CASKGGPGDEQFF
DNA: TGTGCCAGCAAAGGGGGTCCCGGGGATGAGCAGTTCTTC

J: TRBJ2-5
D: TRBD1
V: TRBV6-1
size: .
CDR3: CASSDRSGGETQYF
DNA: TGTGCCAGCAGTGATAGGTCAGGGGGCGAGACCCAGTACTTC

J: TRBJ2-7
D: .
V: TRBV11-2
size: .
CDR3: CASSLVADSSYEQYF
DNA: TGTGCCAGCAGCTTAGTGGCAGACAGCTCCTACGAGCAGTACTTC

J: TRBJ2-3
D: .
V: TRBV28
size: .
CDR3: CASSPRGATTDTQYF
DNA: TGTGCCAGCAGTCCCCGGGGGGCTACCACAGATACGCAGTATTTT

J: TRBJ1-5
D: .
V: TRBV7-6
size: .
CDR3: CASSSGLPGGNQPQHF
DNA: TGTGCCAGCAGCTCCGGACTGCCCGGGGGCAATCAGCCCCAGCATTTT

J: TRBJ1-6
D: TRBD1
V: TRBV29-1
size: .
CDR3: CSVRDSGNSPLHF
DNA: TGCAGCGTCCGGGACAGTGGTAATTCACCCCTCCACTTT

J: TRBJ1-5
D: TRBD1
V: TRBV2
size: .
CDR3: CASSALRTGEGQPQHF
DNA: TGTGCCAGCAGTGCCCTCCGGACAGGGGAGGGACAGCCCCAGCATTTT

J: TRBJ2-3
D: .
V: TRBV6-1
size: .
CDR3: CASSDAGWPAGDTQYF
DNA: TGTGCCAGCAGTGATGCAGGTTGGCCAGCTGGGGATACGCAGTATTTT

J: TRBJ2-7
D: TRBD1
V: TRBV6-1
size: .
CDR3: CAEWDSPYEQYF
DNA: TGTGCCGAATGGGACAGCCCCTACGAGCAGTACTTC

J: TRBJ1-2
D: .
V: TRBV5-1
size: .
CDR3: CASSQDSGYTF
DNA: TGCGCCAGCAGCCAAGACAGTGGCTACACCTTC

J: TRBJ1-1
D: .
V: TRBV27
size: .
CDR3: CASSFFGPGEGTEAFF
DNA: .

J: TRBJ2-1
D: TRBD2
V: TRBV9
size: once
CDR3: CASSPFSGGLYNEQFF
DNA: TGTGCCAGCAGCCCTTTTAGCGGGGGCCTTTACAATGAGCAGTTCTTC

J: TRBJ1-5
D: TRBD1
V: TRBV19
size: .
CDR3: CASSHRDSSNQPQHF
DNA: TGTGCCAGTAGTCATCGGGACAGTAGCAATCAGCCCCAGCATTTT

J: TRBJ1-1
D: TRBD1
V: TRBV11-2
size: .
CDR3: CASSLAQGARTEAFF
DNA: TGTGCCAGCAGCTTGGCACAGGGGGCGAGGACTGAAGCTTTCTTT

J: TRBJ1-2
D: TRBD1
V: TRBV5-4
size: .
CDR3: CASSLKRQGAGYGYTF
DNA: TGTGCCAGCAGCTTGAAGAGACAGGGGGCCGGCTATGGCTACACCTTC

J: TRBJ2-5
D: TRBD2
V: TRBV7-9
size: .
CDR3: CASSQPSGGAGETQYF
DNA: TGTGCCAGCAGCCAGCCTAGCGGGGGGGCCGGAGAGACCCAGTACTTC

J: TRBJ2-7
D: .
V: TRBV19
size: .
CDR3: CASSTSRQSYEQYF
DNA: TGTGCCAGTAGTACCTCTCGACAGTCCTACGAGCAGTACTTC

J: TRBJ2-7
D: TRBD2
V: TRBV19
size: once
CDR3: CASTSFPQREGRIEQYF
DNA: TGTGCCAGTACCTCATTCCCTCAGCGGGAGGGCCGCATCGAGCAGTACTTC

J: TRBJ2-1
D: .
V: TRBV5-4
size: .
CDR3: CASSKGGHSSYNEQFF
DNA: TGTGCCAGCAGCAAGGGCGGGCATAGCTCCTACAATGAGCAGTTCTTC

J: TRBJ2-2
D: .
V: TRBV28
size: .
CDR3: CASSWMGRANTGELFF
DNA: TGTGCCAGCAGTTGGATGGGCAGGGCGAACACCGGGGAGCTGTTTTTT

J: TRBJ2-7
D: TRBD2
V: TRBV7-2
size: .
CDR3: CASSLGLAVYEQYF
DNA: TGTGCCAGCAGCTTAGGCCTAGCGGTCTACGAGCAGTACTTC

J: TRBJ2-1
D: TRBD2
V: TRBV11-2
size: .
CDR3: CASSFDAGGFDEQFF
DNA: TGTGCCAGCAGCTTTGATGCGGGAGGGTTCGATGAGCAGTTCTTC

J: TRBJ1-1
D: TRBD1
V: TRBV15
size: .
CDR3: CATGAGGNTEAFF
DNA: TGTGCCACCGGGGCAGGGGGGAACACTGAAGCTTTCTTT

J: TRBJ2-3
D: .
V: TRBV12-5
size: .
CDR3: CASGLRLADTQYF
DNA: TGTGCTAGTGGTTTGCGACTGGCAGATACGCAGTATTTT

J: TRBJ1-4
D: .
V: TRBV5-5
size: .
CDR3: CASSPGGPGEKLFF
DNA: TGTGCCAGCAGCCCCGGGGGGCCAGGAGAAAAACTGTTTTTT

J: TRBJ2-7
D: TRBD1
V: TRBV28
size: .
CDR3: CASSLFPDRGGEQYF
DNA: TGTGCCAGCAGTTTATTTCCGGACAGGGGAGGGGAGCAGTACTTC

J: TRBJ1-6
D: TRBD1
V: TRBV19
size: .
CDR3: CASSIRQGAYNSPLHF
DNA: TGTGCCAGTAGTATCCGACAGGGAGCCTATAATTCACCCCTCCACTTT

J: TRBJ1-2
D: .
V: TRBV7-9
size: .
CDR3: CASSLDGGYGYTF
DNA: TGTGCCAGCAGTCTAGACGGCGGCTATGGCTACACCTTC

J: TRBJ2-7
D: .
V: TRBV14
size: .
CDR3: CASSSLLKRGSSYEQYF
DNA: TGTGCCAGCAGCTCCCTCCTGAAGAGGGGGAGTTCCTACGAGCAGTACTTC

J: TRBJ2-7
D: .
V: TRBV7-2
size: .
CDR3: CASSPLGHEQYF
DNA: TGTGCCAGCAGCCCCCTGGGCCACGAGCAGTACTTC